The 30 T cell receptor beta chains reported below all come from one sample, sequenced in a study of patients and donors after allogeneic stem cell transplantation. In TCRdb, the RT-PCR reads were re-called with MiXCR into one record per CDR3 protein. The sample contains about 410,000 distinct CDR3 sequences, 15% to 20% of which appear only once. The material sequenced was blood, either unsorted or a sorted T cell fraction (not recorded which). The source of these receptors is a human donor who was either an allogeneic HSCT recipient or a stem cell or donor lymphocyte infusion donor (not recorded which). It is not recorded whose cells these are; they may come from a transplant donor.

This chain uses TRBV7-2 with TRBJ2-5, with D perhaps matching TRBD1 (6 bases). Trimming pared 2 bases from V and 2 bases from J, leaving 9 bases between. Germline V CDR1 and CDR2: SGHTA, FQGNSA. The CDR3 extends over 14 amino acids. As DNA, the CDR3 is TGTGCCAGCAGCTTATTCCAGGGGCAAGAGACCCAGTACTTC. Protein product: CASSLFQGQETQYF.

This clonotype occurred a few times. The chain links TRBV2 to TRBJ2-2; no definite D call. The CDR3 sequence is 15 residues long. The V gene's germline CDR1 is SNHLY and CDR2 FYNNEI. With 2 bases removed from V and 4 bases from J, the gap between germline ends came to 11 bases. This chain's CDR3 is CASSETGRGTGELFF. CDR3 coding DNA: TGTGCCAGCAGTGAAACCGGGCGTGGCACCGGGGAGCTGTTTTTT.

The rearrangement joins TRBV24-1 to TRBJ2-5, with D tentatively TRBD2 (8 bases). The CDR3 runs 15 residues. The germline CDR1 and CDR2 sequences are KGHDR and SFDVKD. The germline V and J ends were trimmed by 7 bases and 4 bases, with 18 bases remaining between them. The CDR3 DNA is TGTGCCACCAGCTTGGGGACTAGGGGGCGAGAGACCCAGTACTTC. Its protein product is CATSLGTRGRETQYF.

This clonotype was observed a single time. V and J are TRBV7-3 and TRBJ2-3; no clear D. Germline V gene lookup returns CDR1 SGHTA and CDR2 FQGTGA. V lost 2 bases to trimming and J lost 7 bases, with 16 bases between them. This CDR3 has 15 amino acids. The CDR3 sequence is CASSLGPLVTNTQYF. As DNA, the CDR3 is TGTGCCAGCAGCTTAGGGCCACTCGTTACAAATACGCAGTATTTT.

The sample holds a few counts of this clonotype. This chain connects TRBV12-3 or TRBV12-4 to TRBJ2-7; D may correspond to TRBD1 or TRBD2 (5 bases each). The CDR3 spans 15 residues. V was clipped by 6 bases and J by 2 bases, with 17 bases between them. For the CDR3, the DNA is TGTGCCAGCAGCCCCAGCCGGGACGCGCCCTACGAGCAGTACTTC. Translating it yields CASSPSRDAPYEQYF.

This clonotype was seen a handful of times. The chain uses TRBV4-1 and TRBJ2-1, with D maybe TRBD2 (6 bases). Trimming took off 3 bases at V and 2 bases at J, with 11 bases between the two ends. CDR1 MGHRA and CDR2 YSYEKL come from the germline V gene. CDR3 length: 15 residues. The CDR3 is CASSHYSGTYNEQFF. The CDR3 DNA reads as TGCGCCAGCAGCCACTATAGCGGAACCTACAATGAGCAGTTCTTC.

The gene calls are TRBV27 and TRBJ1-4, with 12 bases aligning to TRBD1. V was pared by 2 bases and J by 2 bases, with 3 bases of the junction left unmatched. The length of the CDR3 is 17 residues. The V gene's germline CDR1 is MNHEY and CDR2 SMNVEV (reference sequence). CDR3 region: CASSLVGQGATNEKLFF. CDR3 DNA sequence: TGTGCCAGCAGTTTAGTGGGACAGGGGGCGACTAATGAAAAACTGTTTTTT. The variable domain in full, with the rest retrieved from reference TRBV27 and TRBJ1-4, is EAQVTQNPRYLITVTGKKLTVTCSQNMNHEYMSWYRQDPGLGLRQIYYSMNVEVTDKGDVPEGYKVSRKEKRNFPLILESPSPNQTSLYFCASSLVGQGATNEKLFFGSGTQLSVL.

This clonotype was counted a few times. This sequence joins TRBV5-5 and TRBJ1-3; D ambiguous. Trimming took 3 bases from V and 0 from J, leaving 7 bases between them. Germline-derived CDR1 and CDR2 are SGHKS and YYEKEE (reference sequence). The CDR3 spans 14 residues. CDR3 nucleotide sequence: TGTGCCAGCAGCTCAAGCTTCTCTGGAAACACCATATATTTT. Residues: CASSSSFSGNTIYF.

The rearrangement links TRBV11-2 to TRBJ2-1; 8 nucleotides line up with TRBD1. The CDR3 length is 18 residues. In germline, CDR1 is SGHAT, CDR2 FQNNGV. Trimming at V came to 4 bases and at J to 8 bases, leaving 19 bases not matched to a gene. CDR3 sequence (DNA): TGTGCCAGCAGCTCCCCCCTCGGGCCGGGACAGGTCGAACATGAGCAGTTCTTC. Encoded protein: CASSSPLGPGQVEHEQFF. Drawing the rest from reference TRBV11-2 and TRBJ2-1, the complete variable domain is EAGVAQSPRYKIIEKRQSVAFWCNPISGHATLYWYQQILGQGPKLLIQFQNNGVVDDSQLPKDRFSAERLKGVDSTLKIQPAKLEDSAVYLCASSSPLGPGQVEHEQFFGPGTRLTVL.

Many counts were recorded for this clonotype. The chain links TRBV4-3 to TRBJ1-4, with D maybe TRBD1 (6 bases). CDR1 LGHNA and CDR2 YSLEER come from the germline V gene. Trimming pared 0 bases from V and 8 bases from J, leaving 22 bases between. The CDR3 covers 18 residues. CDR3 region: CASSQDSNSGRGNEKLFF. In nucleotides, the CDR3 is TGCGCCAGCAGCCAAGATTCTAATTCTGGCAGGGGTAACGAAAAACTGTTTTTT.

The sample holds a few counts of this clonotype. The rearrangement links TRBV2 to TRBJ2-3; a weak D match, TRBD1 (5 bases). The CDR3 contains 14 residues. In germline, CDR1 is SNHLY, CDR2 FYNNEI. Trimming removed 4 bases from V and 4 bases from J, with 12 bases in between. CDR3: CASSARQGSDTQYF. The CDR3 nucleotides read TGTGCCAGCAGTGCAAGGCAGGGCTCAGATACGCAGTATTTT.

The CDR3 spells CAWSVTSGGLMGTDTQYF. In DNA, the CDR3 is TGTGCCTGGAGTGTTACTAGCGGGGGTTTGATGGGCACAGATACGCAGTATTTT. V and J are TRBV30 and TRBJ2-3, with 11 bases identical to TRBD2. The V gene's germline CDR1 is GTSNPN and CDR2 SVGIG (reference sequence). J lost 1 base, V lost 0 bases, and 9 bases had no gene match. The CDR3 length is 18 residues. Full variable domain (missing parts from reference TRBV30 and TRBJ2-3): SQTIHQWPATLVQPVGSPLSLECTVEGTSNPNLYWYRQAAGRGLQLLFYSVGIGQISSEVPQNLSASRPQDRQFILSSKKLLLSDSGFYLCAWSVTSGGLMGTDTQYFGPGTRLTVL.

The V and J genes are TRBV20-1 and TRBJ1-1; D remains unclear. Trimming left V 0 bases short and J 1 base short, with 9 bases between. Germline CDR1 DFQATT, CDR2 SNEGSKA (reference sequence). The CDR3 spans 14 residues. DNA for the CDR3: TGCAGTGCTAGAGATGCTTCCGGGAACACTGAAGCTTTCTTT. Translated, it gives CSARDASGNTEAFF.

This clonotype was detected a few times. The chain has TRBV28 and TRBJ2-1; unclear D gene. CDR3 length: 15 amino acids. The V gene lost 7 bases and the J gene lost 4 bases, with 17 bases spanning the gap. Germline V CDR1 and CDR2: MDHEN, SYDVKM. The CDR3 region is CASMVYESVYNEQFF. In DNA, the CDR3 is TGTGCCAGCATGGTTTATGAGTCGGTTTACAATGAGCAGTTCTTC.

This clonotype was seen a few times. V is TRBV5-1 and J is TRBJ2-2, with 8 positions matching TRBD2. This CDR3 is built from 19 residues. In germline, CDR1 is SGHRS, CDR2 YFSETQ. The junction had 13 bases not matched to a gene; V was cut back by 0 bases and J by 3 bases. CDR3 coding DNA: TGCGCCAGCAGCTTGGCGGGACTAGGGTGGAGTCGGGACACCGGGGAGCTGTTTTTT. Translated, it gives CASSLAGLGWSRDTGELFF.

V usage is TRBV20-1 and J usage is TRBJ1-5, with D unresolved. Germline CDR1 reads DFQATT; CDR2 reads SNEGSKA (reference sequence). Between the trimmed V and J ends, which lost 1 base and 5 bases, there was a span of 15 bases. The CDR3 runs 15 residues. The CDR3 DNA is TGCAGTGCTAGAGGAAAGGCGGACTGGTATCAGCCCCAGCATTTT. Amino acids: CSARGKADWYQPQHF.

This clonotype was detected a few times. This rearrangement joins TRBV5-6 to TRBJ2-5, with D perhaps matching TRBD2 (6 bases). V lost 0 bases, J lost 2 bases, and 11 bases lay in between. Germline V gene lookup returns CDR1 SGHDT and CDR2 YYEEEE. The CDR3 is made up of 15 amino acids. CDR3 coding DNA: TGTGCCAGCAGCTTGGGTAACGGGGGACAAGAGACCCAGTACTTC. It translates to CASSLGNGGQETQYF.

This clonotype was found once. It is likely a read error, because the conserved phenylalanine at the end of the CDR3 is missing. This chain links TRBV2 with TRBJ2-1; 8 nucleotides align to TRBD1. J lost 4 bases, V lost 6 bases, and 5 bases had no gene match. The CDR3 runs to 14 residues. CDR1 and CDR2 (germline): SNHLY, FYNNEI. The CDR3: CASRGRGLYNEQFL. The CDR3 DNA follows: TGTGCCAGCAGAGGCAGGGGGCTTTACAATGAGCAGTTCTTA.

The V gene is TRBV20-1, the J gene TRBJ1-5; D perhaps matches TRBD1 (6 bases). This CDR3 comprises 16 residues. Germline V gives CDR1 DFQATT, CDR2 SNEGSKA (reference sequence). V lost 1 base and J 4 bases, leaving 17 bases between the germline ends. The chain's CDR3 is CSARAGGRGYNQPQHF. The CDR3 DNA follows: TGCAGTGCTAGAGCTGGGGGTAGGGGGTATAATCAGCCCCAGCATTTT.

This chain uses TRBV7-2 with TRBJ2-2; 7 bases line up with TRBD2. The CDR3 covers 16 residues. The trim removed 1 base at V and 5 bases at J, leaving 7 bases unmatched. Looked up from germline, CDR1 is SGHTA and CDR2 is FQGNSA. DNA for the CDR3: TGTGCCAGCAGCTTAGTTCCGGGAGGAGATACCGGGGAGCTGTTTTTT. Protein product: CASSLVPGGDTGELFF.

The V gene is TRBV2, the J gene TRBJ1-2, with a weak D call TRBD1 (5 bases). From germline, CDR1 is SNHLY and CDR2 FYNNEI. The ends were cut back, 4 bases at V and 7 bases at J, with 13 bases in the middle. The CDR3 is made up of 13 amino acids. The CDR3 DNA sequence: TGTGCCAGCAGTGTGGAGGGGCTTTCTGGCTACACCTTC. Its protein product is CASSVEGLSGYTF.

The V gene is TRBV5-4, the J gene TRBJ1-1; perhaps TRBD1 as D (6 bases). The CDR3 is 16 amino acids. From germline, CDR1 is SGHNT and CDR2 YYREEE (reference sequence). V shed 4 bases and J shed 1 base, with 17 bases lying between them. CDR3 DNA: TGTGCCAGCAGCGAGACGGGGCTGGGGGCGAACACTGAAGCTTTCTTT. Its protein is CASSETGLGANTEAFF.

A few counts support this clonotype. The chain has TRBV9 and TRBJ2-7; a weak D match, TRBD1 (7 bases). CDR3 size: 14 residues. Germline V gene lookup returns CDR1 SGDLS and CDR2 YYNGEE. With 3 bases removed from V and 3 bases from J, the gap between germline ends came to 13 bases. The CDR3 loop reads CASSGRDSFYEQYF. The CDR3 region has the DNA TGTGCCAGCAGCGGGAGGGACAGCTTCTACGAGCAGTACTTC.

This chain joins TRBV7-9 and TRBJ1-2; perhaps TRBD1 as D (5 bases). The length of the CDR3 is 16 residues. Trimming stripped 1 base from V and 8 bases from J, with 20 bases between. Germline CDR1 reads SEHNR; CDR2 reads FQNEAQ (reference sequence). The DNA for the CDR3 is TGTGCCAGCAGCTTAGAACTCGGGACGGGTATTCGGGGCTACACCTTC. Protein sequence: CASSLELGTGIRGYTF.

The table lists this clonotype with a few counts. This chain links TRBV10-3 with TRBJ1-5, with TRBD1 matching over 9 bases. V shed 5 bases and J 5 bases; nucleotides not matched to a gene: 7. CDR3 length equals 15 residues. Germline lookup yields CDR1 ENHRY and CDR2 SYGVKD. Written as DNA, the CDR3 is TGTGCCATCAGTTCCCAGGACAGGGGAGATCAGCCCCAGCATTTT. This gives the protein CAISSQDRGDQPQHF.

This chain links TRBV20-1 with TRBJ2-7; D may be TRBD2 (5 bases). The CDR3 totals 15 residues. V lost 0 bases and J lost 4, with 16 bases in between. Germline V lookup: CDR1 DFQATT, CDR2 SNEGSKA (reference sequence). CDR3 in DNA: TGCAGTGCTAGAGAAAGACCCGGGAAAGGTTACGAGCAGTACTTC. It codes for CSARERPGKGYEQYF.

This clonotype was counted many times. The chain carries TRBV12-3 or TRBV12-4 and TRBJ1-2; TRBD1 matches at 8 bases. V lost 6 bases to trimming and J lost 6 bases; unmatched junction nucleotides: 9. The CDR3 totals 14 residues. The CDR3 region has the DNA TGTGCCAGCAGCCAAACGGGCAGGGGGCATGGCTACACCTTC. Its translation: CASSQTGRGHGYTF.

This clonotype was detected a few times. J is TRBJ2-3 and V is TRBV29-1; possibly TRBD1 or TRBD2 for D (5 bases each). There are 16 residues in the CDR3. Trimming pared 6 bases from V and 6 bases from J, leaving 25 bases between. Germline loops: CDR1 SQVTM, CDR2 ANQGSEA. As DNA, the CDR3 is TGCAGCGTGGGACCGGGACCCGACGTGGTTGCTGATACGCAGTATTTT. It is translated as CSVGPGPDVVADTQYF.

The rearrangement uses TRBV28 and TRBJ1-5; 10 bases line up with TRBD1. The CDR3 extends over 15 amino acids. V lost 6 bases to trimming and J lost 5 bases; unmatched junction nucleotides: 7. The V gene's germline CDR1 is MDHEN and CDR2 SYDVKM. Here the CDR3 reads CASRRTGGYDQPQHF. CDR3 nucleotide sequence: TGTGCCAGCAGGCGGACAGGGGGATACGATCAGCCCCAGCATTTT.

This clonotype was counted between two and nine times. The chain recombines TRBV2 with TRBJ1-3; 9 nucleotides align to TRBD1. The germline V gene has CDR1 SNHLY and CDR2 FYNNEI. The CDR3 is 11 residues long. The trim removed 2 bases at V and 16 bases at J, leaving 3 bases unmatched. CDR3 bases: TGTGCCAGCAGTGAACCAGGACAGGGGTATTTT. It specifies CASSEPGQGYF.